These 15 T cell receptor beta chains came from one sample sequenced in a study of graft-versus-host responses after intestinal transplantation. Generated by immunoSEQ multiplex PCR, the TCRdb table keeps only in-frame clones and is missing some. This sample carries roughly 93,000 clones, 80% to 95% of them seen once, and the ten largest clones take roughly 0.5%. What these receptors recognize is not known. The source material was unstimulated CD8+ T cells sorted from spleen or lymph node cells, sampled before intestinal transplant. The receptors here all came from a human donor who received an intestinal transplant.

The chain has TRBV12-2 and TRBJ1-1; the D call TRBD1 from the table was never checked on the DNA. TRBV12-2 is recorded as a pseudogene. This CDR3 contains 17 residues. The CDR3 is CASRSPGQGGMNTEAFF. The CDR3 bases are TGTGCAAGTCGCAGTCCGGGACAGGGGGGGATGAACACTGAAGCTTTCTTT.

The V call is TRBV11-3, the J call TRBJ2-3, with no clear D. This CDR3 comprises 14 residues. Germline V gene lookup returns CDR1 SGHNT and CDR2 YENEEA. Trimming cost V 4 bases and J 0 bases, with 8 bases left between them. This CDR3 reads CASSSRASTDTQYF. The CDR3 DNA is TGTGCCAGCAGCTCGCGAGCTAGCACAGATACGCAGTATTTT. The variable domain in full, completed from reference TRBV11-3 and TRBJ2-3, reads EAGVVQSPRYKIIEKKQPVAFWCNPISGHNTLYWYLQNLGQGPELLIRYENEEAVDDSQLPKDRFSAERLKGVDSTLKIQPAELGDSAVYLCASSSRASTDTQYFGPGTRLTVL.

This chain joins TRBV2 and TRBJ2-7; the D is unclear. V dropped 3 bases and J dropped 6 bases, with 3 bases sitting between them. The CDR3 is 10 amino acids. Germline V lookup: CDR1 SNHLY, CDR2 FYNNEI. The CDR3 DNA sequence: TGTGCCAGCAGTGACGGCGAGCAGTACTTC. Its translation is CASSDGEQYF.

V is TRBV4-3 and J is TRBJ1-2; D might be TRBD1 (5 bases). The germline gives CDR1 LGHNA, CDR2 YSLEER. CDR3 length equals 14 residues. Deletions cut 5 bases from V and 2 bases from J, with 12 bases between. The CDR3 DNA is TGCGCCAGCAGCTCATTGGAGGGGAACTATGGCTACACCTTC. It yields the protein CASSSLEGNYGYTF.

This clone came up a few times. The gene calls are TRBV19 and TRBJ2-7; a possible D gene is TRBD2 (5 bases). The CDR3 loop spans 14 amino acids. CDR1 and CDR2 (germline): LNHDA, SQIVND (reference sequence). Trimming removed 5 bases from V and 3 bases from J, with 14 bases in between. The chain's CDR3 is CASSLRAELYEQYF. CDR3 nucleotides: TGTGCCAGTAGTCTTCGAGCGGAGCTCTACGAGCAGTACTTC.

The chain links TRBV6-5 to TRBJ2-3; TRBD2 agrees at 9 bases. V shed 5 bases, J shed 1 base, and the junction held 4 bases outside the gene matches. Germline loops: CDR1 MNHEY, CDR2 SVGAGI. CDR3 length equals 15 residues. In DNA, the CDR3 is TGTGCCAGCAGTCCTAGCGGGGAAGGCACAGATACGCAGTATTTT. Amino acid sequence: CASSPSGEGTDTQYF.

The chain is built from TRBV11-2 and TRBJ1-2; a possible D gene is TRBD1 (5 bases). This CDR3 region has 13 residues. Germline assignment: CDR1 SGHAT and CDR2 FQNNGV. V was pared by 5 bases and J by 5 bases, with 12 bases between. CDR3 nucleotide sequence: TGTGCCAGCAGCCCAAACACAGGATATGGCTACACCTTC. Its protein is CASSPNTGYGYTF.

This chain connects TRBV27 to TRBJ2-1; TRBD2 might be the D (7 bases). The CDR3 runs to 18 residues. Trimming stripped 6 bases from V and 4 bases from J, with 25 bases between. Germline V lookup: CDR1 MNHEY, CDR2 SMNVEV (reference sequence). CDR3 DNA: TGTGCCAGCAGACGGCTAGGGGGGGGCCAGCTGCTTTACAATGAGCAGTTCTTC. Amino acid sequence: CASRRLGGGQLLYNEQFF.

The chain joins TRBV11-2 to TRBJ2-3, with 7 nucleotides matching TRBD2. J was trimmed by 2 bases and V by 4 bases; bases with no gene match: 6. The CDR3 contains 15 residues. The germline gives CDR1 SGHAT, CDR2 FQNNGV. The CDR3 here is CASSSTGGLTDTQYF. CDR3 bases: TGTGCCAGCAGCTCAACGGGGGGACTCACAGATACGCAGTATTTT. Based on the CDR3 plus reference TRBV11-2 and TRBJ2-3, the full variable domain is EAGVAQSPRYKIIEKRQSVAFWCNPISGHATLYWYQQILGQGPKLLIQFQNNGVVDDSQLPKDRFSAERLKGVDSTLKIQPAKLEDSAVYLCASSSTGGLTDTQYFGPGTRLTVL.

This chain links TRBV27 with TRBJ2-7; tentative D call: TRBD1 (5 bases). Germline CDR1 and CDR2: MNHEY and SMNVEV (reference sequence). V lost 4 bases and J 5 bases, leaving 9 bases between the germline ends. The CDR3 runs 12 residues. DNA of the CDR3: TGTGCCAGCAGTTCTTGGGGCAACGAGCAGTACTTC. This sequence encodes CASSSWGNEQYF.

This chain uses TRBV6-4 with TRBJ2-7; 11 bases fit TRBD2. The CDR3 covers 15 residues. CDR1 and CDR2 (germline): MRHNA, SNTAGT. Germline trimming cut 5 bases from V and 5 bases from J; bases unmatched to any gene: 8. CDR3 loop: CASSQTSGGAHEQYF. The CDR3, as DNA: TGTGCCAGCAGTCAAACTAGCGGGGGAGCCCACGAGCAGTACTTC.

This chain uses TRBV7-9 with TRBJ2-7; TRBD1 agrees at 8 bases. The CDR3 contains 14 residues. CDR1 and CDR2 from the germline V gene are SEHNR and FQNEAQ (reference sequence). Unmatched junction bases numbered 10, after V lost 5 bases and J lost 7 bases. CDR3 bases: TGTGCCAGCAGCCCACAGGGGGTCTCGGGAGAGCAGTACTTC. It specifies CASSPQGVSGEQYF. Full variable domain (rest looked up from reference TRBV7-9 and TRBJ2-7): DTGVSQNPRHKITKRGQNVTFRCDPISEHNRLYWYRQTLGQGPEFLTYFQNEAQLEKSRLLSDRFSAERPKGSFSTLEIQRTEQGDSAMYLCASSPQGVSGEQYFGPGTRLTVT.

The chain joins TRBV30 to TRBJ1-1, with 7 positions matching TRBD1. In germline, CDR1 is GTSNPN, CDR2 SVGIG (reference sequence). V lost 0 bases, J lost 9 bases, and 7 bases stayed unmatched. The CDR3 runs 13 residues. CDR3 DNA sequence: TGTGCCTGGAGTGTCGCGGACAGGACCAAAGCTTTCTTT. Translating it yields CAWSVADRTKAFF.

This rearrangement joins TRBV11-3 to TRBJ2-7; no clear D. The V end lost 1 base, the J end lost 0 bases, and 4 bases lay between the germline ends. This CDR3 has 13 amino acids. The germline V gene encodes CDR1 SGHNT and CDR2 YENEEA. The CDR3: CASSLGPSYEQYF. The DNA of the CDR3 is TGTGCCAGCAGCTTAGGGCCCTCCTACGAGCAGTACTTC. Combining the CDR3 with reference TRBV11-3 and TRBJ2-7 gives the whole variable domain EAGVVQSPRYKIIEKKQPVAFWCNPISGHNTLYWYLQNLGQGPELLIRYENEEAVDDSQLPKDRFSAERLKGVDSTLKIQPAELGDSAVYLCASSLGPSYEQYFGPGTRLTVT.

The V call is TRBV5-6, the J call TRBJ2-1; D perhaps matches TRBD2 (6 bases). CDR1 SGHDT and CDR2 YYEEEE come from the germline V gene. The CDR3 covers 15 residues. Trimming removed 2 bases from V and 2 bases from J, with 11 bases in between. CDR3 nucleotide sequence: TGTGCCAGCAGCTTAGGCGGGATAACCTACAATGAGCAGTTCTTC. This gives the protein CASSLGGITYNEQFF.